What follows are 4 T cell receptor beta chains derived from one specimen sequenced in a study of blood T cell repertoires in COVID-19. Here immunoSEQ multiplex PCR was the method, and the copy in TCRdb shows in-frame clones only, minus some. The repertoire holds 100,000 to 150,000 clones, with roughly 86% as singletons. Sequenced: peripheral blood. The receptors come from a woman aged 55-69 years with acute or convalescent COVID-19.

The chain couples TRBV5-1 to TRBJ2-3; D might be TRBD1 (5 bases). Germline loops: CDR1 SGHRS, CDR2 YFSETQ. With 0 bases removed from V and 5 bases from J, the gap between germline ends came to 16 bases. The CDR3 sequence is 16 residues long. In nucleotides, the CDR3 is TGCGCCAGCAGCTTGGCCTTAACGCAGGGTTTAGATACGCAGTATTTT. Residues: CASSLALTQGLDTQYF.

This clone was found a few times. This rearrangement joins TRBV19 to TRBJ2-5; D is perhaps TRBD2 (5 bases). The CDR3 is 13 residues long. V was shortened by 3 bases and J by 7 bases, with 12 bases between the two germline ends. Germline-derived CDR1 and CDR2 are LNHDA and SQIVND (reference sequence). The CDR3 here is CASSIKLVGTQYF. CDR3 in DNA: TGTGCCAGTAGTATCAAACTAGTTGGGACCCAGTACTTC.

V gene TRBV5-4 combines with J gene TRBJ2-2; 14 bases are shared with TRBD2. Trimming removed 0 bases from V and 5 bases from J; junction bases left unmatched: 3. CDR3 length equals 17 residues. The germline CDR1 and CDR2 sequences are SGHNT and YYREEE (reference sequence). This chain's CDR3 is CASSLGLAGGPTGELFF. The CDR3 coding sequence is TGTGCCAGCAGCTTGGGACTAGCGGGAGGGCCTACCGGGGAGCTGTTTTTT.

CDR3 amino acids: CASSQLGLAGGMDTGELFF. CDR3 coding DNA: TGTGCCAGCAGCCAACTGGGACTAGCGGGAGGGATGGACACCGGGGAGCTGTTTTTT. The chain recombines TRBV3-1 (or the pseudogene TRBV3-2) with TRBJ2-2; 16 nucleotides line up with TRBD2. V lost 2 bases and J lost 3; bases outside the gene matches: 6. The V gene's germline CDR1 is LGHDT and CDR2 YNNKEL (reference sequence). The CDR3 extends over 19 amino acids.